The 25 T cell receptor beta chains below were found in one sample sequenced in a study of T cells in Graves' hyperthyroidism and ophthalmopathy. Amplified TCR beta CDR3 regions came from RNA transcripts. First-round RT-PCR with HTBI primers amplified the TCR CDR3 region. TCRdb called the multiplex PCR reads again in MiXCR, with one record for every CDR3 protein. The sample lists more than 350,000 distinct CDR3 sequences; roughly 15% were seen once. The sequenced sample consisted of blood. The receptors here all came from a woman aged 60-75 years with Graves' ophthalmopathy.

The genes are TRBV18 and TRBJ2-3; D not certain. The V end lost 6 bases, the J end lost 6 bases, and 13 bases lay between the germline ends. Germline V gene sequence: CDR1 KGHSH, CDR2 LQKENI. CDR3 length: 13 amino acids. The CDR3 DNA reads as TGTGCCAGCTCGGCGCTAGTGAAGGATACGCAGTATTTT. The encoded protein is CASSALVKDTQYF. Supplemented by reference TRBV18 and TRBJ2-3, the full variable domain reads NAGVMQNPRHLVRRRGQEARLRCSPMKGHSHVYWYRQLPEEGLKFMVYLQKENIIDESGMPKERFSAEFPKEGPSILRIQQVVRGDSAAYFCASSALVKDTQYFGPGTRLTVL.

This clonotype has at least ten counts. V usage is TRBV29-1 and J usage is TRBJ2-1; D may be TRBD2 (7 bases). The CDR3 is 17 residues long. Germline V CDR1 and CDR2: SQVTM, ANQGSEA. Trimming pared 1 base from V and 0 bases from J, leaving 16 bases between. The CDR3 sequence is CSVEGGGGPSSYNEQFF. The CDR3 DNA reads TGCAGCGTTGAAGGGGGAGGGGGACCAAGCTCCTACAATGAGCAGTTCTTC.

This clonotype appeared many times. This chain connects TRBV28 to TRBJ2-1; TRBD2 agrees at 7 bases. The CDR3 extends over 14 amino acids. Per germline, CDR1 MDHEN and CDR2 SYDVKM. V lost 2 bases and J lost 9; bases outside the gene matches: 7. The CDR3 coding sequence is TGTGCCAGCAGTTTAGCGGGAGAATCGAGTGAGCAGTTCTTC. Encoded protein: CASSLAGESSEQFF.

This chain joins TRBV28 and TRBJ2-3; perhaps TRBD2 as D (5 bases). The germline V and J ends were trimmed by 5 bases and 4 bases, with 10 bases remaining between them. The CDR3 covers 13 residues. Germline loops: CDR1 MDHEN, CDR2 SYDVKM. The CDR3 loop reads CASSNGLADTQYF. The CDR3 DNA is TGTGCCAGCAGTAACGGACTGGCAGATACGCAGTATTTT.

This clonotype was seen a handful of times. CDR3 region: CAWRDSYNSPLHF. The CDR3, as DNA: TGTGCCTGGAGAGACTCCTATAATTCACCCCTCCACTTT. This sequence joins TRBV30 and TRBJ1-6; no clear D. This CDR3 spans 13 amino acids. V lost 3 bases, J lost 0 bases, and 3 bases lay in between. The germline V gene encodes CDR1 GTSNPN and CDR2 SVGIG (reference sequence).

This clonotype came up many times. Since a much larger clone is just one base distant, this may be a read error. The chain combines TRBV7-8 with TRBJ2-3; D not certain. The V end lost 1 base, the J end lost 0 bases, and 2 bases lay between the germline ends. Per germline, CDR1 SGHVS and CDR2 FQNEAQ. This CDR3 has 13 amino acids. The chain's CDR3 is CASSLESTDTQYF. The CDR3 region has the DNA TGTGCCAGCAGCTTAGAGAGCACAGATACGCAGTATTTT.

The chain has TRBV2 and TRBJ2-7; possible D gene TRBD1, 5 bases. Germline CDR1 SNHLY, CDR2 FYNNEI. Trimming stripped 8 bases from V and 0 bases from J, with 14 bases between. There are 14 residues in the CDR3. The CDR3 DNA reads TGTGCCAGCCGTGGGGTGGACACCTCCTACGAGCAGTACTTC. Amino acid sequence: CASRGVDTSYEQYF. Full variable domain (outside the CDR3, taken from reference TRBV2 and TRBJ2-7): EPEVTQTPSHQVTQMGQEVILRCVPISNHLYFYWYRQILGQKVEFLVSFYNNEISEKSEIFDDQFSVERPDGSNFTLKIRSTKLEDSAMYFCASRGVDTSYEQYFGPGTRLTVT.

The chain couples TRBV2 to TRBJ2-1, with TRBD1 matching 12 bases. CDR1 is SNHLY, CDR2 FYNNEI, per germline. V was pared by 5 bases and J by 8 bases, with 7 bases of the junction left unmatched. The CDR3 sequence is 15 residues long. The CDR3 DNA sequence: TGTGCCAGCAGTACCGGGACAGGGGGCATCGATGAGCAGTTCTTC. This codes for CASSTGTGGIDEQFF.

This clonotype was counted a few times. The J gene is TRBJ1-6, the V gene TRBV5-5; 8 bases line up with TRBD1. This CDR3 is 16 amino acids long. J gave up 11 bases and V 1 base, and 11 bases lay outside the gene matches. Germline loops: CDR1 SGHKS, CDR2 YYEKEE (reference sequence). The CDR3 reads CASSLQDRVVLAPLHF. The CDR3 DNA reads TGTGCCAGCAGCTTGCAGGACAGGGTGGTATTGGCACCCCTCCACTTT.

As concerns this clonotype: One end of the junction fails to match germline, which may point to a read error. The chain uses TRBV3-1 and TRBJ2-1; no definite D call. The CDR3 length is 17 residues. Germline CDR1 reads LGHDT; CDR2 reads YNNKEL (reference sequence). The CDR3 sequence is CASSQDERLSSYNEQFF. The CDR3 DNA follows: TGCGCCAGCAGCCAAGATGAGCGACTGAGCTCCTACAATGAGCAGTTCTTC.

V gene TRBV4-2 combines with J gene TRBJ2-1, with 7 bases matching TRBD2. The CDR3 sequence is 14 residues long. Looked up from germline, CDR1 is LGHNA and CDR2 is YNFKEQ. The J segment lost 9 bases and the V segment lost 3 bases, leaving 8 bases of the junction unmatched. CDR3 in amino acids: CASSQHSSGVEQFF. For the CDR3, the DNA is TGTGCCAGCAGCCAGCATTCTAGCGGAGTTGAGCAGTTCTTC.

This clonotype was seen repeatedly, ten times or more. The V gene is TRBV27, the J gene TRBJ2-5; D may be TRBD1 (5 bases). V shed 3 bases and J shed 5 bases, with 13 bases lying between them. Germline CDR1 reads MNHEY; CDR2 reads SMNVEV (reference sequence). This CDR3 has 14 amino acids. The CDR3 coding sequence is TGTGCCAGCAGTTTTCGTTCAGGGCGGGAGACCCAGTACTTC. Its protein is CASSFRSGRETQYF.

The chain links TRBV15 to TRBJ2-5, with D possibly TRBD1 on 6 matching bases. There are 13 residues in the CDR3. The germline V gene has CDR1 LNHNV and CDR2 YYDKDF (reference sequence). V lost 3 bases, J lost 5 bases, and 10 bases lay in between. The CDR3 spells CATSSATGETQYF. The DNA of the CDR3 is TGTGCCACCAGCAGTGCAACAGGGGAGACCCAGTACTTC.

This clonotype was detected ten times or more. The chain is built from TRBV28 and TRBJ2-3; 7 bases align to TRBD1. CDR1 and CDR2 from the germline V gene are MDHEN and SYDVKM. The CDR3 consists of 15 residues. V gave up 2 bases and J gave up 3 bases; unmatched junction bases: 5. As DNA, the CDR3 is TGTGCCAGCAGTTTAGAGGGGGCAGGAACAGATACGCAGTATTTT. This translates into CASSLEGAGTDTQYF. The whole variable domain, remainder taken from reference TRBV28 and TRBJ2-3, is DVKVTQSSRYLVKRTGEKVFLECVQDMDHENMFWYRQDPGLGLRLIYFSYDVKMKEKGDIPEGYSVSREKKERFSLILESASTNQTSMYLCASSLEGAGTDTQYFGPGTRLTVL.

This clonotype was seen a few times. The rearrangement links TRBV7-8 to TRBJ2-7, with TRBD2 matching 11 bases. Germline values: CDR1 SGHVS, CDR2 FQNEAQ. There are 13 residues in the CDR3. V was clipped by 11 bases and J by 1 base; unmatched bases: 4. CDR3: CAVGLAGSYEQYF. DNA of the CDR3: TGTGCCGTCGGACTAGCGGGTTCCTACGAGCAGTACTTC.

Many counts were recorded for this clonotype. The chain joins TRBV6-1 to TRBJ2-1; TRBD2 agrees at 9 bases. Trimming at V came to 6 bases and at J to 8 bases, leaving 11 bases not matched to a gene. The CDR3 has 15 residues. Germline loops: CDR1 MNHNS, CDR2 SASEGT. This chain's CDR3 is CASSLAGERRDEQFF. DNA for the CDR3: TGTGCCAGCAGCTTAGCGGGAGAAAGAAGGGATGAGCAGTTCTTC.

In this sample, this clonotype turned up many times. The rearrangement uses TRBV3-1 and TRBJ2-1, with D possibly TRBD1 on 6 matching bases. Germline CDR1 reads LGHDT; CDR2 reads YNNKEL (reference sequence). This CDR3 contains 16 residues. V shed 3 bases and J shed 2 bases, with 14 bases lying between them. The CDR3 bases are TGTGCCAGCAGCCAGAGGACAGCCCAAACCTACAATGAGCAGTTCTTC. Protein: CASSQRTAQTYNEQFF.

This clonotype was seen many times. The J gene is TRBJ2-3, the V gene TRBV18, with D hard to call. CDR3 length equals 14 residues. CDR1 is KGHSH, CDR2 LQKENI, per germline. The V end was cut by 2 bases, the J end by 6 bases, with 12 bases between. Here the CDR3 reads CASSPDQYVDTQYF. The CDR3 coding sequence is TGTGCCAGCTCACCAGATCAGTATGTCGATACGCAGTATTTT.

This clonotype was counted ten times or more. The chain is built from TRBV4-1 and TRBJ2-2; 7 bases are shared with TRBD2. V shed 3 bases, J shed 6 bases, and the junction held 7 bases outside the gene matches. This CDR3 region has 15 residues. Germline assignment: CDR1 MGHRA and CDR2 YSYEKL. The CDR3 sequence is CASSHDGLGAGELFF. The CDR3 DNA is TGCGCCAGCAGCCACGACGGACTAGGTGCCGGGGAGCTGTTTTTT.

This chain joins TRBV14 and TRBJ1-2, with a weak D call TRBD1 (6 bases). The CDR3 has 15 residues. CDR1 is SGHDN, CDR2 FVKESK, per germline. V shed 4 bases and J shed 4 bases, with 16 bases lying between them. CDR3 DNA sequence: TGTGCCAGCAGCCCCGACCAGGGGAGTACCTATGGCTACACCTTC. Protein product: CASSPDQGSTYGYTF.

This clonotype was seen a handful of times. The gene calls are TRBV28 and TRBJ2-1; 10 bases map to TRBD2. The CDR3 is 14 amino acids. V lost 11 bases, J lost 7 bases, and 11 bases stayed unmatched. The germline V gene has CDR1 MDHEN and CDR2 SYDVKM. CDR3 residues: CAASAGGPINEQFF. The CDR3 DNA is TGTGCCGCCTCAGCGGGAGGGCCTATTAATGAGCAGTTCTTC.

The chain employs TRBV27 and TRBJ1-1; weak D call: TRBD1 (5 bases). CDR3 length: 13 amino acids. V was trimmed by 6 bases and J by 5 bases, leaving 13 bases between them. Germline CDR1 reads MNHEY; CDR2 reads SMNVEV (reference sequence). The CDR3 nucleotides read TGTGCCAGCAGCGTTAGCAAGGGGACTGAAGCTTTCTTT. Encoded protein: CASSVSKGTEAFF.

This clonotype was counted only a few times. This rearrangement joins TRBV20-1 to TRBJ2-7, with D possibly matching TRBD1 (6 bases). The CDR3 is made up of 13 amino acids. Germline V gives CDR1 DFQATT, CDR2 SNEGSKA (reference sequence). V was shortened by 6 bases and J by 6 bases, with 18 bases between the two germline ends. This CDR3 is CSASTGDLSEQYF. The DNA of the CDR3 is TGCAGTGCCTCGACAGGTGACCTTAGCGAGCAGTACTTC.

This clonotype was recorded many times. The CDR3 DNA reads TGTGCCAGCTTTTTGGTTCACAATGAGCAGTTCTTC. This gives the protein CASFLVHNEQFF. V and J are TRBV7-9 and TRBJ2-1; D not resolved. This CDR3 has 12 amino acids. Germline V gives CDR1 SEHNR, CDR2 FQNEAQ (reference sequence). Trimming shortened V by 8 bases and J by 5 bases, and 10 bases separated the two germline ends. Full variable domain (outside the CDR3, taken from reference TRBV7-9 and TRBJ2-1): DTGVSQNPRHKITKRGQNVTFRCDPISEHNRLYWYRQTLGQGPEFLTYFQNEAQLEKSRLLSDRFSAERPKGSFSTLEIQRTEQGDSAMYLCASFLVHNEQFFGPGTRLTVL.

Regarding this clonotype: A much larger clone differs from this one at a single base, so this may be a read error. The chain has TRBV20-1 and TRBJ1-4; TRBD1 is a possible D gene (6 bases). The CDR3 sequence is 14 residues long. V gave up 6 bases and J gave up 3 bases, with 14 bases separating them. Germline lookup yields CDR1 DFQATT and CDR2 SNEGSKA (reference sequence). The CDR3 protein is CSARRGGPNEKLFF. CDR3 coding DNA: TGCAGTGCGCGGCGGGGGGGCCCTAATGAAAAACTGTTTTTT.